The 6 T cell receptor beta chains reported below all come from one sample, sequenced in a study of blood T cells in healthy people across ages. Together with a sample-barcoded 5' primer, a J-beta primer mix was included in a second PCR lasting roughly 6 to 12 cycles. From the 5' RACE reads, TCRdb called clonotypes with MiXCR, one entry per CDR3 protein. In the table there are about 650,000 distinct CDR3 sequences, about 30% of which are singletons. The sample comprised blood. These TCRs come from a woman aged 80 or over in good health.

In the case of this clonotype: A much larger clone differs from this one at a single base, so this may be a read error. J is TRBJ2-3 and V is TRBV3-1, with D perhaps TRBD1 (6 bases). Germline V gives CDR1 LGHDT, CDR2 YNNKEL (reference sequence). This CDR3 has 15 amino acids. CDR3 loop: CVSSTTGISTDTQYF. The CDR3 DNA reads as TGTGTCAGCAGTACAACAGGGATCTCCACAGATACGCAGTATTTT.

The chain links TRBV20-1 to TRBJ2-1, with 7 bases aligning to TRBD1. V dropped 6 bases and J dropped 7; count of bases not matched to a gene: 6. Germline V gene data show CDR1 as DFQATT and CDR2 as SNEGSKA (reference sequence). The CDR3 extends over 12 amino acids. Here the CDR3 reads CSAIDRANEQFF. The CDR3 nucleotides read TGCAGTGCCATAGACAGGGCGAATGAGCAGTTCTTC.

Of note for this clonotype: A much bigger clone sits one base away, suggesting this may be a read error. This sequence joins TRBV3-1 and TRBJ2-1; TRBD2 is a possible D gene (5 bases). Trimming shortened V by 0 bases and J by 6 bases, and 9 bases separated the two germline ends. CDR3 size: 14 residues. Germline lookup yields CDR1 LGHDT and CDR2 YNNKEL (reference sequence). The CDR3 DNA is TGTGCCAGCAGCCAAGATGACTACCTCAATGAGCAGTTCTTC. Translation gives CASSQDDYLNEQFF.

In its sample, this clonotype was seen a few times. This rearrangement joins TRBV6-5 to TRBJ1-5; the D gene is possibly TRBD1 (5 bases). The V gene's germline CDR1 is MNHEY and CDR2 SVGAGI. V lost 4 bases and J 6 bases, leaving 19 bases between the germline ends. CDR3 length: 16 amino acids. The CDR3 sequence is CASSSTHAPGGQPQHF. CDR3 nucleotides: TGTGCCAGCAGTTCTACACACGCCCCGGGGGGTCAGCCCCAGCATTTT.

V is TRBV20-1 and J is TRBJ2-3, with TRBD2 matching over 7 bases. V dropped 8 bases and J dropped 5; count of bases not matched to a gene: 10. The CDR3 has 13 residues. The germline V gene encodes CDR1 DFQATT and CDR2 SNEGSKA (reference sequence). The CDR3 region is CSLRRELGDTQYF. DNA of the CDR3: TGCAGTCTTAGGCGGGAGCTGGGAGATACGCAGTATTTT.

This clonotype was recorded many times. The chain is built from TRBV24-1 and TRBJ2-1, with a tentative D call TRBD2 (5 bases). There are 16 residues in the CDR3. Germline CDR1 KGHDR, CDR2 SFDVKD. The germline V and J ends were trimmed by 9 bases and 7 bases, with 24 bases remaining between them. CDR3 sequence: CATGLGLDFGRNEQFF. The CDR3 coding sequence is TGTGCCACCGGACTCGGTTTGGACTTTGGGCGGAATGAGCAGTTCTTC.